The next 20 T cell receptor beta chains were all read from a single sample in a study of T-cell reconstitution after alpha-beta-depleted transplantation in children. Unique molecular identifiers were incorporated when the TCRbeta library was constructed. TCRdb used MiXCR to reprocess the PCR reads, holding one entry per CDR3 protein. Among 490,000 or so distinct CDR3 sequences listed, around 12% were seen once. The sequences come from PBMCs from the stem cell graft donor, collected from the stem cell graft. The receptors originated from a human donor who donated a stem cell graft to a child with combined immunodeficiency.

This clonotype has more than one count but fewer than ten. V usage is TRBV11-2 and J usage is TRBJ2-1, with 7 bases fitting TRBD2. Germline CDR1 reads SGHAT; CDR2 reads FQNNGV. The CDR3 extends over 15 amino acids. The junction had 12 bases not matched to a gene; V was cut back by 5 bases and J by 8 bases. CDR3 DNA: TGTGCCAGCAGCGAAGGAACTAGCGCTTTCTATGAGCAGTTCTTC. It is translated as CASSEGTSAFYEQFF.

V gene TRBV15 combines with J gene TRBJ1-3, with a possible D match to TRBD1 (6 bases). Germline CDR1 reads LNHNV; CDR2 reads YYDKDF (reference sequence). Trimming cost V 0 bases and J 0 bases, with 12 bases left between them. This CDR3 comprises 17 residues. The CDR3 sequence: CATSREGGLHSGNTIYF. CDR3 bases: TGTGCCACCAGCAGAGAGGGGGGGCTCCACTCTGGAAACACCATATATTTT.

The chain has TRBV7-9 and TRBJ2-1; tentative D call: TRBD2 (6 bases). This CDR3 comprises 16 residues. V was clipped by 2 bases and J by 6 bases, with 17 bases between them. CDR1 SEHNR and CDR2 FQNEAQ come from the germline V gene (reference sequence). The CDR3 region is CASSLIWAQGGNEQFF. The DNA for the CDR3 is TGTGCCAGCAGCTTAATTTGGGCCCAGGGAGGCAATGAGCAGTTCTTC.

This clonotype was counted only a few times. V gene TRBV7-9 combines with J gene TRBJ1-5, with unresolved D. V lost 2 bases to trimming and J lost 3 bases, with 11 bases between them. The CDR3 contains 15 residues. The germline CDR1 and CDR2 sequences are SEHNR and FQNEAQ (reference sequence). CDR3 residues: CASSLTATNNQPQHF. As DNA, the CDR3 is TGTGCCAGCAGCTTAACAGCTACCAACAATCAGCCCCAGCATTTT.

There are a few counts of this clonotype. This chain joins TRBV19 and TRBJ2-2, with 8 bases aligning to TRBD2. With V trimmed by 5 bases and J by 2 bases, 16 bases remained unmatched. CDR3 length: 19 amino acids. Germline lookup yields CDR1 LNHDA and CDR2 SQIVND (reference sequence). DNA for the CDR3: TGTGCCAGTAGTTCCCCTTCCCTAACTAGCGGAGGTAACACCGGGGAGCTGTTTTTT. Its translation is CASSSPSLTSGGNTGELFF.

The table lists this clonotype with many counts. The chain carries TRBV12-3 or TRBV12-4 and TRBJ2-3, with a tentative D call TRBD1 (5 bases). The CDR3 spans 13 residues. V lost 5 bases and J 2 bases, leaving 8 bases between the germline ends. The CDR3 nucleotides are TGTGCCAGCAGTCTGACAGACACAGATACGCAGTATTTT. Its protein product is CASSLTDTDTQYF.

V and J are TRBV27 and TRBJ2-5; D might be TRBD2 (5 bases). Deletions cut 5 bases from V and 2 bases from J, with 12 bases between. This CDR3 has 14 residues. Germline lookup yields CDR1 MNHEY and CDR2 SMNVEV (reference sequence). The CDR3 nucleotides read TGTGCCAGCAGTCCTTTAGCGAAGCAAGAGACCCAGTACTTC. Its translation: CASSPLAKQETQYF.

This clonotype was counted at least ten times. The chain links TRBV29-1 to TRBJ2-3; TRBD1 matches 7 bases. Per germline, CDR1 SQVTM and CDR2 ANQGSEA. V dropped 6 bases and J dropped 1; count of bases not matched to a gene: 1. The CDR3 is 12 residues long. The CDR3 loop is CSVGQGTDTQYF. CDR3 in DNA: TGCAGCGTCGGACAGGGCACAGATACGCAGTATTTT.

The rearrangement joins TRBV29-1 to TRBJ1-2; D ambiguous. Trimming cost V 6 bases and J 4 bases, with 9 bases left between them. The CDR3 is 11 amino acids. Germline assignment: CDR1 SQVTM and CDR2 ANQGSEA. In DNA form, the CDR3 reads TGCAGCGTCCGCTACTCCTATGGCTACACCTTC. This translates into CSVRYSYGYTF. The full variable domain, with the rest looked up from reference TRBV29-1 and TRBJ1-2, is SAVISQKPSRDICQRGTSLTIQCQVDSQVTMMFWYRQQPGQSLTLIATANQGSEATYESGFVIDKFPISRPNLTFSTLTVSNMSPEDSSIYLCSVRYSYGYTFGSGTRLTVV.

This clonotype was picked up a small number of times. The chain joins TRBV3-1 to TRBJ2-1; D unclear. Germline CDR1 is LGHDT and CDR2 is YNNKEL (reference sequence). The CDR3 is made up of 17 amino acids. Trimming removed 1 base from V and 0 bases from J, with 13 bases in between. The CDR3 sequence is CASSQALSKGSYNEQFF. The CDR3 DNA is TGTGCCAGCAGCCAAGCCCTTAGTAAAGGCTCCTACAATGAGCAGTTCTTC.

This clonotype was seen only a few times. This chain links TRBV21-1 with TRBJ2-5; the table's D call, TRBD1, has no DNA check behind it. TRBV21-1 is annotated as a pseudogene. This CDR3 is 17 amino acids long. CDR3 region: CASSKRSGTVHPETQYF. The DNA for the CDR3 is TGTGCCAGCAGCAAAAGGTCCGGGACAGTTCACCCAGAGACCCAGTACTTC.

This clonotype was observed a handful of times. The chain carries TRBV12-3 or TRBV12-4 and TRBJ2-1, with D maybe TRBD2 (5 bases). The V gene lost 8 bases and the J gene lost 12 bases, with 20 bases spanning the gap. The CDR3 extends over 13 amino acids. CDR3 loop: CASAGLGVVGQFF. CDR3 in DNA: TGTGCCAGCGCCGGACTTGGGGTAGTTGGGCAGTTCTTC.

The chain uses TRBV11-3 and TRBJ2-3, with D tentatively TRBD1 or TRBD2 (5 bases each). Deletions cut 6 bases from V and 1 base from J, with 11 bases between. From germline, CDR1 is SGHNT and CDR2 YENEEA. The CDR3 runs to 14 residues. This CDR3 reads CASSRDGRTDTQYF. For the CDR3, the DNA is TGTGCCAGCAGTCGGGACGGTCGCACAGATACGCAGTATTTT.

This clonotype was detected many times. This rearrangement joins TRBV7-8 to TRBJ1-4; D gene ambiguous. CDR1 SGHVS and CDR2 FQNEAQ come from the germline V gene. CDR3 length: 12 amino acids. V was pared by 3 bases and J by 10 bases, with 9 bases between. The CDR3 is CASSLVMGKLFF. Here the CDR3 DNA reads TGTGCCAGCAGCTTGGTCATGGGAAAACTGTTTTTT.

This clonotype was counted many times. The chain couples TRBV20-1 to TRBJ2-2; D is uncertain. The V end lost 5 bases, the J end lost 6 bases, and 13 bases lay between the germline ends. Germline loops: CDR1 DFQATT, CDR2 SNEGSKA (reference sequence). The CDR3 totals 13 residues. The CDR3, as DNA: TGCAGTGCTCCGCGGAGTGAGGCCGGGGAGCTGTTTTTT. Protein: CSAPRSEAGELFF.

The gene calls are TRBV5-1 and TRBJ2-3, with 7 bases fitting TRBD1. CDR1 SGHRS and CDR2 YFSETQ come from the germline V gene. This CDR3 region has 14 residues. J gave up 5 bases and V 3 bases, and 6 bases lay outside the gene matches. The CDR3 loop reads CASSWTGRGDTQYF. In nucleotides, the CDR3 is TGCGCCAGCAGCTGGACAGGCCGTGGAGATACGCAGTATTTT.

The chain combines TRBV20-1 with TRBJ2-3; 12 bases line up with TRBD2. The ends lost 5 bases at V and 6 bases at J; junction bases unmatched: 9. Germline loops: CDR1 DFQATT, CDR2 SNEGSKA (reference sequence). This CDR3 is built from 15 residues. In DNA form, the CDR3 reads TGCAGTGCTCGACCCGGGACTAGCGGGCGGGATACGCAGTATTTT. This sequence encodes CSARPGTSGRDTQYF.

This chain joins TRBV10-1 and TRBJ2-3, with D perhaps TRBD1 (6 bases). The CDR3 totals 13 residues. The V end was cut by 10 bases, the J end by 8 bases, with 19 bases between. The germline CDR1 and CDR2 sequences are WNHNN and SYGVQD (reference sequence). The CDR3 DNA reads as TGCGCCACCATTAGGACAGTCCGAGGTACGCAGTATTTT. Translating it yields CATIRTVRGTQYF.

This clonotype has only a few counts. The chain carries TRBV20-1 and TRBJ2-2; D assignment may be TRBD1 or TRBD2 (5 bases each). The CDR3 runs 16 residues. Trimming removed 0 bases at V and 4 bases at J, with 15 bases between. Looked up from germline, CDR1 is DFQATT and CDR2 is SNEGSKA (reference sequence). The CDR3 is CSARDRGLRGTGELFF. The CDR3 DNA sequence: TGCAGTGCTAGAGATAGGGGCCTCCGGGGCACCGGGGAGCTGTTTTTT.

The table lists this clonotype with a few counts. The chain is built from TRBV20-1 and TRBJ1-5; D is uncertain. The CDR3 extends over 14 amino acids. Germline loops: CDR1 DFQATT, CDR2 SNEGSKA (reference sequence). The ends were cut back, 3 bases at V and 0 bases at J, with 9 bases in the middle. This CDR3 reads CSARGGYSNQPQHF. The CDR3 nucleotides read TGCAGTGCTAGGGGCGGATATAGCAATCAGCCCCAGCATTTT.